These 27 T cell receptor beta chains share one sample of origin, sequenced in a study of beta chain features in type 1 diabetes. The study, taken as a whole, reports: Shorter TCRB CDR3s, moderately but significantly so, were found in Type 1 diabetes patients in all four CD4+ subsets.

What these receptors recognize is not known. The authors reverse transcribed all of the isolated RNA, so sequencing captured expressed TCRB transcripts. Method: immunoSEQ multiplex PCR; TCRdb's copy keeps in-frame clones and lacks some. Of hundreds of thousands of clones listed, roughly an eighth are singletons. Sample: naive CD4+ T cells from blood. The receptors come from a man between 18 and 35 years old with type 1 diabetes.

In this sample, this clone turned up a few times. V usage is TRBV29-1 and J usage is TRBJ2-3; tentatively, D is TRBD1 or TRBD2 (5 bases each). CDR1 is SQVTM, CDR2 ANQGSEA, per germline. This CDR3 is built from 13 residues. Trimming left V 1 base short and J 6 bases short, with 11 bases between. The CDR3 region has the DNA TGCAGCGTTGAAGGAGGGGCGTGGGATACGCAGTATTTT. It encodes CSVEGGAWDTQYF.

The rearrangement joins TRBV6-5 to TRBJ2-7; TRBD1 might be the D (6 bases). V was pared by 0 bases and J by 4 bases, with 13 bases between. The CDR3 loop spans 15 amino acids. Germline V gives CDR1 MNHEY, CDR2 SVGAGI. The DNA of the CDR3 is TGTGCCAGCAGTTACTCGGACCACACAGGGTACGAGCAGTACTTC. This encodes CASSYSDHTGYEQYF.

This clone was seen once. This sequence joins TRBV30 and TRBJ1-5; D is uncertain. Germline V gene data show CDR1 as GTSNPN and CDR2 as SVGIG (reference sequence). CDR3 length: 13 amino acids. V was shortened by 2 bases and J by 0 bases, with 5 bases between the two germline ends. The CDR3: CAWSWYSNQPQHF. The CDR3 bases are TGTGCCTGGAGTTGGTATAGCAATCAGCCCCAGCATTTT.

This clone was found once. The genes are TRBV6-5 and TRBJ2-7; 9 bases match TRBD2. The CDR3 extends over 15 amino acids. Germline V CDR1 and CDR2: MNHEY, SVGAGI. V lost 2 bases and J lost 7; bases outside the gene matches: 9. The CDR3 DNA reads TGTGCCAGCAGTTACAGCCTAGCGGGGCCTAGGGAGCAGTACTTC. Its translation: CASSYSLAGPREQYF.

This clone was counted many times. The chain joins TRBV7-2 to TRBJ2-6; D is ambiguous. V lost 8 bases, J lost 4 bases, and 9 bases lay in between. Germline loops: CDR1 SGHTA, CDR2 FQGNSA. The CDR3 runs 13 residues. CDR3 in amino acids: CASFVGGANVLTF. CDR3 nucleotides: TGTGCCAGCTTCGTGGGCGGGGCCAACGTCCTGACTTTC.

This clone was found a few times. The V and J genes are TRBV6-5 and TRBJ2-7; 12 nucleotides align to TRBD2. The CDR3 totals 13 residues. V was clipped by 11 bases and J by 1 base; unmatched bases: 3. Germline V gene data show CDR1 as MNHEY and CDR2 as SVGAGI. The CDR3 DNA is TGTGCCGGACTAGCGGGATCTTCCTACGAGCAGTACTTC. This encodes CAGLAGSSYEQYF.

CDR3 in DNA: TGTGCCAGCTCACGGGACAGGGGACTGAACACCGGGGAGCTGTTTTTT. Protein: CASSRDRGLNTGELFF. The chain couples TRBV18 to TRBJ2-2; 10 positions agree with TRBD1. Germline V lookup: CDR1 KGHSH, CDR2 LQKENI. The CDR3 contains 16 residues. With 4 bases clipped from V and 1 base from J, the junction kept 3 bases outside the gene matches.

CDR3 residues: CASSGGPGRADTQYF. The CDR3 region has the DNA TGTGCCAGCAGTGGTGGGCCAGGTCGTGCAGATACGCAGTATTTT. The chain carries TRBV25-1 and TRBJ2-3, with D hard to call. V shed 4 bases and J shed 4 bases, with 15 bases lying between them. The CDR3 covers 15 residues. Per germline, CDR1 MGHDK and CDR2 SYGVNS.

In this sample, this clone turned up a few times. The chain has TRBV28 and TRBJ2-5; 9 bases map to TRBD2. The V gene's germline CDR1 is MDHEN and CDR2 SYDVKM. With V trimmed by 4 bases and J by 1 base, 7 bases remained unmatched. There are 16 residues in the CDR3. The CDR3 bases are TGTGCCAGCAGTTCGGGACTAGCACTTCGCCAAGAGACCCAGTACTTC. Translation gives CASSSGLALRQETQYF.

This clone was picked up a small number of times. The chain links TRBV30 to TRBJ1-5, with D perhaps TRBD1 (5 bases). The CDR3 has 15 amino acids. Germline V gene data show CDR1 as GTSNPN and CDR2 as SVGIG (reference sequence). Trimming took 5 bases from V and 0 from J, leaving 14 bases between them. In nucleotides, the CDR3 is TGTGCCTGGGGTTACCAGGGTTATAGCAATCAGCCCCAGCATTTT. Translation: CAWGYQGYSNQPQHF.

This clone was picked up a small number of times. The V call is TRBV6-5, the J call TRBJ1-1; TRBD1 is a possible D gene (5 bases). CDR1 is MNHEY and CDR2 is SVGAGI in the germline V gene. CDR3 size: 15 residues. V was cut by 0 bases and J by 9 bases, with 17 bases left in between. DNA for the CDR3: TGTGCCAGCAGTTACTCTGGCCAGGGCTTCCTTCAAGCTTTCTTT. As protein: CASSYSGQGFLQAFF.

This clone was seen a handful of times. The chain links TRBV29-1 to TRBJ1-1, with a possible D match to TRBD1 (6 bases). Per the germline V gene, CDR1 is SQVTM and CDR2 is ANQGSEA. V was shortened by 4 bases and J by 2 bases, with 14 bases between the two germline ends. The CDR3 has 14 amino acids. The CDR3 region is CSVVVGGSNTEAFF. The CDR3 DNA is TGCAGCGTTGTCGTAGGGGGAAGCAACACTGAAGCTTTCTTT.

The rearrangement links TRBV28 to TRBJ1-1, with D unclear. Trimming took off 5 bases at V and 7 bases at J, with 8 bases between the two ends. The CDR3 covers 11 residues. Germline CDR1 reads MDHEN; CDR2 reads SYDVKM. This chain's CDR3 is CASSRYIEAFF. The CDR3, as DNA: TGTGCCAGCAGTAGATACATTGAAGCTTTCTTT.

The chain is built from TRBV29-1 and TRBJ1-1; unclear D gene. Trimming left V 5 bases short and J 0 bases short, with 7 bases between. The CDR3 sequence is 12 residues long. Looked up from germline, CDR1 is SQVTM and CDR2 is ANQGSEA. CDR3 coding DNA: TGCAGCGTTCGATTGGTGAACACTGAAGCTTTCTTT. Translating it yields CSVRLVNTEAFF.

This clone was observed a handful of times. The chain carries TRBV2 and TRBJ2-5; a possible D gene is TRBD2 (6 bases). Trimming shortened V by 3 bases and J by 3 bases, and 23 bases separated the two germline ends. The CDR3 loop spans 18 amino acids. CDR1 and CDR2 from the germline V gene are SNHLY and FYNNEI. The CDR3 reads CASSETLWKGGWEETQYF. In nucleotides, the CDR3 is TGTGCCAGCAGTGAGACACTCTGGAAAGGAGGGTGGGAAGAGACCCAGTACTTC.

The chain has TRBV27 and TRBJ2-7; D may be TRBD1 or TRBD2 (5 bases each). Deletions cut 6 bases from V and 0 bases from J, with 15 bases between. The CDR3 has 15 amino acids. Germline loops: CDR1 MNHEY, CDR2 SMNVEV (reference sequence). The CDR3, as DNA: TGTGCCAGCAGCCCCCGGGACGGAAGCTCCTACGAGCAGTACTTC. Its protein is CASSPRDGSSYEQYF.

This clone was detected a few times. Other DNA sequences in this specimen translate into the identical CDR3. This chain connects TRBV5-1 to TRBJ2-7; D is possibly TRBD1 (6 bases). There are 14 residues in the CDR3. Trimming took 0 bases from V and 0 from J, leaving 7 bases between them. The germline gives CDR1 SGHRS, CDR2 YFSETQ. CDR3 sequence (DNA): TGCGCCAGCAGCTTGGGGACAGTCTCCTACGAGCAGTACTTC. Translated, it gives CASSLGTVSYEQYF.

This clone showed up just a few times. This chain connects TRBV30 to TRBJ1-2; possibly TRBD1 for D (6 bases). Trimming stripped 3 bases from V and 0 bases from J, with 8 bases between. The CDR3 extends over 13 amino acids. Germline CDR1 is GTSNPN and CDR2 is SVGIG (reference sequence). CDR3 amino acids: CAWSRGSNYGYTF. CDR3 nucleotide sequence: TGTGCCTGGAGCAGGGGATCTAACTATGGCTACACCTTC.

This clone was counted only a few times. V is TRBV4-2 and J is TRBJ1-1; D is uncertain. The ends were cut back, 0 bases at V and 0 bases at J, with 11 bases in the middle. CDR3 length: 16 residues. Looked up from germline, CDR1 is LGHNA and CDR2 is YNFKEQ. The CDR3 sequence is CASSQEVFGLNTEAFF. In DNA, the CDR3 is TGTGCCAGCAGCCAAGAGGTTTTCGGCCTGAACACTGAAGCTTTCTTT.

On this clone itself: Other DNA sequences in this sample translate to the same CDR3. The CDR3, as DNA: TGCAGCGTGGGATTATCCTACGAGCAGTACTTC. Protein: CSVGLSYEQYF. The chain carries TRBV29-1 and TRBJ2-7, with D uncertain. The CDR3 length is 11 residues. Trimming left V 6 bases short and J 1 base short, with 7 bases between. The V gene's germline CDR1 is SQVTM and CDR2 ANQGSEA.

The chain employs TRBV30 and TRBJ2-5; 9 bases match TRBD2. The V gene end was trimmed by 3 bases and the J gene end by 8 bases; junction bases not matched to a gene: 10. Germline assignment: CDR1 GTSNPN and CDR2 SVGIG (reference sequence). The CDR3 covers 14 residues. The chain's CDR3 is CAWSALTSGTTQYF. CDR3 DNA sequence: TGTGCCTGGAGCGCGCTGACTAGCGGTACAACCCAGTACTTC.

The chain is built from TRBV9 and TRBJ2-1; D unresolved. CDR1 and CDR2 from the germline V gene are SGDLS and YYNGEE. This CDR3 has 13 residues. The germline V and J ends were trimmed by 3 bases and 9 bases, with 13 bases remaining between them. The CDR3 DNA is TGTGCCAGCAGCGGTAGGATCTCTAGTGAGCAGTTCTTC. Translating it yields CASSGRISSEQFF.

In its sample, this clone was seen a few times. The chain links TRBV11-2 to TRBJ2-1; D is unclear. CDR1 and CDR2 (germline): SGHAT, FQNNGV. The CDR3 length is 12 residues. V was cut by 11 bases and J by 0 bases, with 8 bases left in between. The CDR3 sequence is CAGRSSYNEQFF. The DNA for the CDR3 is TGTGCCGGACGGAGCTCCTACAATGAGCAGTTCTTC.

There are a few counts of this clone. The genes are TRBV28 and TRBJ2-7; 7 nucleotides line up with TRBD1. Losses at the gene ends were 1 base for V and 2 bases for J; bases not matched to a gene: 5. Germline-derived CDR1 and CDR2 are MDHEN and SYDVKM. The CDR3 is 15 amino acids. CDR3 sequence (DNA): TGTGCCAGCAGTTTATCAGGGACAGTAACCTACGAGCAGTACTTC. Translation gives CASSLSGTVTYEQYF.

V gene TRBV9 combines with J gene TRBJ2-7; D is uncertain. The CDR3 runs 15 residues. The germline V and J ends were trimmed by 0 bases and 6 bases, with 16 bases remaining between them. Germline V gene data show CDR1 as SGDLS and CDR2 as YYNGEE. This CDR3 reads CASSVATEAQSEQYF. CDR3 DNA: TGTGCCAGCAGCGTAGCGACTGAGGCTCAGTCCGAGCAGTACTTC.

This clone was observed a handful of times. The rearrangement joins TRBV14 to TRBJ1-6, with 9 bases fitting TRBD1. Germline CDR1 SGHDN, CDR2 FVKESK. This CDR3 spans 17 amino acids. V shed 1 base, J shed 7 bases, and the junction held 8 bases outside the gene matches. In DNA, the CDR3 is TGTGCCAGCAGCCAAGGCCTTGGGGACAGGGCGAATTCACCCCTCCACTTT. Its protein product is CASSQGLGDRANSPLHF.

There are a few counts of this clone. The V and J genes are TRBV30 and TRBJ2-1; D tentatively fits TRBD1 or TRBD2 (6 bases each). The germline V and J ends were trimmed by 4 bases and 2 bases, with 12 bases remaining between them. This CDR3 is built from 14 residues. Germline V gene lookup returns CDR1 GTSNPN and CDR2 SVGIG (reference sequence). The CDR3: CAWTRGQTYNEQFF. Written as DNA, the CDR3 is TGTGCCTGGACCCGGGGGCAAACCTACAATGAGCAGTTCTTC.